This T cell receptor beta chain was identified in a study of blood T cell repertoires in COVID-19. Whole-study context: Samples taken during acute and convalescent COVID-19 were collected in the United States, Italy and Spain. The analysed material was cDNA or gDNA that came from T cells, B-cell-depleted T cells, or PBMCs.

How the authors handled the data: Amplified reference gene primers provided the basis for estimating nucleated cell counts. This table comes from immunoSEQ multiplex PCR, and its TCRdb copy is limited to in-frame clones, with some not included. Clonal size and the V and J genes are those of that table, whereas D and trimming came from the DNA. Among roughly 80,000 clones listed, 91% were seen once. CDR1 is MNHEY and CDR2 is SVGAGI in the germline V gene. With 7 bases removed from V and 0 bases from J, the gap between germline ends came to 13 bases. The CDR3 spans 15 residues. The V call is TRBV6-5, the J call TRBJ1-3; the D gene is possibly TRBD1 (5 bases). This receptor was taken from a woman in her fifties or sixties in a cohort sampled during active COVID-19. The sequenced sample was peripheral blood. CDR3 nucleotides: TGTGCCAGCACTATAGACAGAAACTCTGGAAACACCATATATTTT. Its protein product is CASTIDRNSGNTIYF.